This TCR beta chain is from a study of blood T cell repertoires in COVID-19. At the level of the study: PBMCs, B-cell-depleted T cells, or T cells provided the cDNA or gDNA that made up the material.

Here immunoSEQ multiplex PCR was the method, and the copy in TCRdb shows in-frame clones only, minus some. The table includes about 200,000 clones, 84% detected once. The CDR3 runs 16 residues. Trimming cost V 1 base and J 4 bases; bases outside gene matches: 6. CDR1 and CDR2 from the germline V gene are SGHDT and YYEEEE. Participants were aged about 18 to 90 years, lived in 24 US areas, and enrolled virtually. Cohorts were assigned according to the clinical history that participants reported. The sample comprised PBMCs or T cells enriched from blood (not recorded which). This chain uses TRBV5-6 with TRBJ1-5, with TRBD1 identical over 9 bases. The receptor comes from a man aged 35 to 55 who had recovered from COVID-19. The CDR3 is CASSLLGGQGNQPQHF. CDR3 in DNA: TGTGCCAGCAGCTTGTTAGGGGGACAGGGTAATCAGCCCCAGCATTTT.